This entry lists 11 T cell receptor beta chains sequenced from one sample in a study of T cell repertoires in ileal Crohn's disease. TCRdb's copy holds only in-frame clones and misses some; the assay was immunoSEQ multiplex PCR. The table has around 610 clones, approximately 80% seen once; the top ten hold more than 8%. The specimen sequenced was ileal tissue. Source of these receptors: an adult with Crohn's disease.

CDR3 protein: CASALHGQQYSGANVLTF. The DNA for the CDR3 is TGTGCCAGCGCGTTACATGGACAGCAATACTCTGGGGCCAACGTCCTGACTTTC. The chain recombines TRBV19 with TRBJ2-6, with a tentative D call TRBD1 (6 bases). V lost 9 bases, J lost 0 bases, and 21 bases lay in between. From germline, CDR1 is LNHDA and CDR2 SQIVND (reference sequence). CDR3 size: 18 residues.

The chain is built from TRBV6-1 and TRBJ1-5; D is ambiguous. This CDR3 contains 15 residues. Per germline, CDR1 MNHNS and CDR2 SASEGT. V lost 6 bases to trimming and J lost 5 bases, with 17 bases between them. The DNA of the CDR3 is TGTGCCAGCAGAACCCGGGAGGCGGATTATCAGCCCCAGCATTTT. It yields the protein CASRTREADYQPQHF.

V and J are TRBV27 and TRBJ2-3; 10 nucleotides agree with TRBD2. Looked up from germline, CDR1 is MNHEY and CDR2 is SMNVEV (reference sequence). CDR3 size: 15 residues. With 6 bases clipped from V and 8 bases from J, the junction kept 11 bases outside the gene matches. DNA for the CDR3: TGTGCCAGCAGACCGAGCGGGGGGGCGGACGGTACGCAGTATTTT. Its translation: CASRPSGGADGTQYF.

Written as DNA, the CDR3 is TGTGCCAGTCAAAGCGGAAGCGGGGGCACCCCTTGGAATGAGCAGTTCTTC. It encodes CASQSGSGGTPWNEQFF. This chain connects TRBV19 to TRBJ2-1, with 8 nucleotides matching TRBD2. Germline values: CDR1 LNHDA, CDR2 SQIVND (reference sequence). The CDR3 length is 17 residues. The V gene end was trimmed by 8 bases and the J gene end by 7 bases; junction bases not matched to a gene: 19.

DNA of the CDR3: TGTGCCAGCAGCTTGGGGGACAGCCAAAACATTCAGTACTTC. As protein: CASSLGDSQNIQYF. The rearrangement joins TRBV7-9 to TRBJ2-4; 7 nucleotides line up with TRBD1. V shed 3 bases, J shed 5 bases, and the junction held 4 bases outside the gene matches. In germline, CDR1 is SEHNR, CDR2 FQNEAQ (reference sequence). CDR3 length equals 14 residues.

V and J are TRBV7-2 and TRBJ2-1, with a tentative D call TRBD2 (6 bases). Germline V lookup: CDR1 SGHTA, CDR2 FQGNSA. CDR3 length: 15 amino acids. Trimming took off 5 bases at V and 8 bases at J, with 19 bases between the two ends. CDR3 sequence reads: CASSESGTPFHEQFF. The CDR3 DNA follows: TGTGCCAGCAGCGAATCCGGGACTCCCTTTCATGAGCAGTTCTTC.

This clone counts as large (0.1 to 1%). The genes are TRBV4-1 and TRBJ1-5, with 10 nucleotides matching TRBD1. Trimming took 4 bases from V and 5 from J; bases not matched to a gene: 2. Germline V gene data show CDR1 as MGHRA and CDR2 as YSYEKL. The CDR3 covers 14 residues. The CDR3 reads CASSPGQGDQPQHF. CDR3 DNA: TGCGCCAGCAGCCCAGGACAGGGGGATCAGCCCCAGCATTTT.

This clone was observed once. The J gene is TRBJ1-2, the V gene TRBV10-3, with 9 bases matching TRBD1. Germline-derived CDR1 and CDR2 are ENHRY and SYGVKD. This CDR3 region has 17 residues. Unmatched junction bases numbered 10, after V lost 1 base and J lost 4 bases. The CDR3 DNA reads TGTGCCATCAGTGAGTGGACAGGGGTGGGGGAAGCCTATGGCTACACCTTC. Protein: CAISEWTGVGEAYGYTF.

The rearrangement links TRBV19 to TRBJ2-5; 7 bases are shared with TRBD2. Germline V CDR1 and CDR2: LNHDA, SQIVND (reference sequence). V gave up 0 bases and J gave up 5 bases; unmatched junction bases: 6. This CDR3 is built from 15 residues. The CDR3 loop is CASSIDGGRGETQYF. CDR3 nucleotide sequence: TGTGCCAGTAGTATAGACGGAGGGCGGGGGGAGACCCAGTACTTC.

The CDR3, as DNA: TGTGCCAGCAGGACGGGGGGGCTAGCCAAAAACATTCAGTACTTC. It codes for CASRTGGLAKNIQYF. The chain has TRBV6-8 and TRBJ2-4; 8 bases are shared with TRBD2. V lost 6 bases and J lost 0; bases outside the gene matches: 4. Germline CDR1 MNHGY, CDR2 SAAAGT. CDR3 length equals 15 residues.

This chain links TRBV27 with TRBJ2-5; 9 nucleotides match TRBD1. CDR3 length: 15 residues. Trimming removed 2 bases from V and 2 bases from J; junction bases left unmatched: 3. In germline, CDR1 is MNHEY, CDR2 SMNVEV (reference sequence). CDR3 bases: TGTGCCAGCAGTTTACGGGACAGGGTACAAGAGACCCAGTACTTC. It yields the protein CASSLRDRVQETQYF.